Included here is one T cell receptor (beta chain) sequence, with context. The target of this receptor is not known. Within one base of it there is no much larger clone, and no base qualities were kept. Trimming removed 0 bases from V and 4 bases from J, leaving 10 bases between the germline ends. CDR1 and CDR2, looked up from the germline V gene, are SGDLS and YYNGEE. From cysteine to phenylalanine, the CDR3 is 14 amino acids long. The kept DNA is CDR3 alone, 42 bases in frame from the first base. Healthy HIV-negative adults with no recently reported acute infections or vaccinations were included as donors. Every donor was a Caucasian adult living in Nashville, Tennessee, USA. CD4+ T cells were enriched by magnetic negative selection, after which naive cells were positively selected on CD45RA and the negative fraction was taken as the memory subset. Blood was collected by leukapheresis, and PBMCs were isolated by Ficoll-Histopaque density gradient centrifugation and then cryopreserved in liquid nitrogen vapor phase. Analytical flow cytometry was used to check the purity and quantity of each magnetically sorted T cell population. Each sorted fraction had its genomic DNA isolated and then quantified by UV absorbance on a Nanodrop 2000c.

The data were taken from a study of shared clonotypes between healthy human individuals (dated by TCRdb to the early 2020s). With regard to the full study: Two women and a few men aged 18 to 49 years were included in the cohort. Per donor, leukapheresis produced somewhere between about 0.8 and 9 billion PBMCs. To increase sequencing depth and limit assay-specific biases, different laboratories used diverse techniques to prepare libraries and sequence TCR repertoires. For each donor, CD4 naive and CD4 memory were each run on three plates, CD8 naive on two plates, and CD8 memory on one plate. Blood TCR repertoires of about five healthy adults were deeply sequenced to estimate repertoire size and the extent of clonotype sharing between individuals.

What the study reported, not specific to this receptor: Sharing across four donors was observed for about 5% of naive CD4, over 3% of naive CD8, 2% to 2.5% of memory CD4, and approximately 0.41% of memory CD8 clonotypes. Rarefaction of sorted-subset datasets indicated incomplete sequencing despite the large sequencing depth. Pairwise subsampling led to the expectation that sequencing depth would affect the degree of clonotype sharing among donors. Naive subsets generally had larger estimated clonotype richness than memory subsets did. The small number of donors limited the genetic and exposure-history diversity represented. Sampling was limited to blood, and TCR repertoires in tissue likely differ from TCR repertoires in blood. Compared with non-shared clonotypes, clonotypes shared by all four sorted-subset donors had higher generation probabilities.

Using the deep immunoSEQ assay, multiplex PCR amplified TCR CDR3 regions from genomic DNA. Extracted genomic DNA from each cell subset was spread evenly across all wells of several immunoSEQ 96-well plates, with each plate serving as a replicate. For sorted subsets, roughly 190 ng of genomic DNA, equivalent to roughly 30,000 T cell genomes, went into each replicate PCR. Purified libraries were measured with a Qubit 3.0 fluorometer, size-checked on a Bioanalyzer 2100, and measured again with the KAPA Library Quantification kit. A separate single-read 150-cycle Illumina NextSeq 550 flow cell was used to sequence each immunoSEQ 96-well plate. The paper's processing steps were these. Because the immunoSEQ output held only junctional sequences and lacked quality scores, the filtering could not match the filtering applied to full-length reads. To assign V/J genes and CDR3, sequences were annotated using PyIR, a Python wrapper for IgBLAST v1.9, with IMGT germline references. Any read was removed if the V/J assignment was weak (E-value above 1e-6), the CDR3 was missing, or the read contained stop codons, out-of-frame junctions, or ambiguous translated residues. V3J clonotypes were defined as sequences sharing an identical inferred V gene, J gene, and CDR3 amino acid sequence. Percentage overlap between repertoires was computed as shared unique clonotypes divided by the size of the smaller repertoire. RTK rarefaction, the Chao1 estimator, and Recon v2.1 estimates of unobserved clonotypes were used to assess repertoire richness. OLGA was used to compute generation probabilities for all TCRbeta clonotypes that the gDNA method yielded from several donors. In TCRdb, the immuneACCESS table is reduced to in-frame sequences with V and J assigned. These tables do not hold every clone; where another copy was compared, an unresolved V gene accounts for under half, and the others remain unexplained. The V and J calls and clone size come from that table; D and trimming were worked out from the DNA. This sample has under 2,500,000 clones in its table, and nearly 97% of those were observed once. 0.13% of the sample goes to the ten largest clones.

The clonotype originates from a man aged 18 to 30 in good health. Sequenced material: naive CD4+ T cells sorted from blood. In the paper's terms, the cell subset or site label means: CD45RA+ positively selected. The sequence joins TRBV9 to TRBJ2-5, with an unclear D gene assignment. The CDR3 region has the sequence CASSVGYWGETQYF. The base sequence is TGTGCCAGCAGCGTAGGATATTGGGGAGAGACCCAGTACTTC.